These 5 T cell receptor beta chains were sequenced from one sample in a study of CD4+ T cells in melanoma (dated by TCRdb to between 2021 and 2022). Receptors were amplified or captured by the immunoSEQ multiplex PCR assay. What TCRdb holds here is the immuneACCESS table cut down to in-frame rearrangements. Part of the clones is not present; checked against another copy, under half of the missing clones reflect an unresolved V gene, and the others are unexplained. The table for this sample lists fewer than 11,000 clones; about 65% of them were counted only once. Of the sample, approximately 11% is held by the ten largest clones. Input material: cells from a culture (not recorded whether cultured in vitro). Source of these receptors: a human donor with melanoma.

This clone was seen a single time. The chain employs TRBV6-1 and TRBJ2-3; weak D call: TRBD2 (6 bases). V dropped 3 bases and J dropped 0 bases, with 16 bases sitting between them. Germline loops: CDR1 MNHNS, CDR2 SASEGT. The CDR3 runs 17 residues. CDR3 sequence: CASSDRFLAGSTDTQYF. For the CDR3, the DNA is TGTGCCAGCAGTGATCGATTCTTGGCGGGGAGCACAGATACGCAGTATTTT.

This sequence joins TRBV14 and TRBJ1-6; D is unresolved. CDR1 SGHDN and CDR2 FVKESK come from the germline V gene. This CDR3 contains 14 residues. V lost 0 bases and J 8 bases, leaving 8 bases between the germline ends. CDR3 loop: CASSQDSWYSPLHF. CDR3 in DNA: TGTGCCAGCAGCCAAGATTCGTGGTATTCACCCCTCCACTTT.

This rearrangement joins TRBV6-6 to TRBJ1-5; tentative D call: TRBD1 (6 bases). The CDR3 is 16 amino acids. V was shortened by 2 bases and J by 4 bases, with 15 bases between the two germline ends. The V gene's germline CDR1 is MNHNY and CDR2 SVGAGI (reference sequence). Here the CDR3 reads CASSYLLSGVNQPQHF. The CDR3 nucleotides are TGTGCCAGCAGTTACCTTCTATCAGGGGTGAATCAGCCCCAGCATTTT.

The rearrangement links TRBV5-1 to TRBJ1-1, with D maybe TRBD1 (6 bases). Trimming cost V 4 bases and J 6 bases, with 22 bases left between them. Germline CDR1 SGHRS, CDR2 YFSETQ. CDR3 length: 16 amino acids. CDR3 sequence reads: CASSEAAGVGVPEAFF. The CDR3 DNA is TGCGCCAGCAGCGAAGCGGCAGGGGTCGGGGTTCCTGAAGCTTTCTTT.

The V gene is TRBV6-1, the J gene TRBJ1-1; the D gene is possibly TRBD1 (5 bases). CDR3 length equals 14 residues. V was shortened by 3 bases and J by 8 bases, with 16 bases between the two germline ends. Germline-derived CDR1 and CDR2 are MNHNS and SASEGT. This CDR3 reads CASSEEAWGGEAFF. In nucleotides, the CDR3 is TGTGCCAGCAGTGAGGAGGCCTGGGGCGGGGAAGCTTTCTTT.